The text below deals with one T cell receptor beta chain. Its antigen is not identified. Sequencing was performed with immunoSEQ multiplex PCR; in TCRdb, only in-frame clones are kept and a portion is missing. The sample gives tens of thousands of clones, 80% to 85% of which show up once; around 29% is in the top ten. The germline V gene has CDR1 SQVTM and CDR2 ANQGSEA. The CDR3 contains 10 residues. Deletions cut 5 bases from V and 9 bases from J, with 8 bases between. This sample's time point: week 47, end of study. Every single dose of the vaccine, 300 ug of mutant IDH1 20-mer peptide, came with topical imiquimod. Across weeks 1, 3, 5, 7, 11, 15, 19 and 23, patients received a vaccination each time, eight in all. This record comes from a study of a mutant IDH1 vaccine in newly diagnosed glioma. Study-wide context: Either 4-6 weeks after radiotherapy alone or alongside temozolomide, vaccination was begun. Receipt of radiotherapy, temozolomide, or both preceded the study, and most received both.

This specimen consisted of PBMCs, obtained from a glioma patient whose treatment included an IDH1 peptide vaccine. The V and J genes are TRBV29-1 and TRBJ2-1; D may be TRBD2 (5 bases). This receptor was obtained from a man aged 25 to 40 with glioma. The CDR3 sequence is CSVLSGEQFF. The DNA of the CDR3 is TGCAGCGTTCTCAGCGGTGAGCAGTTCTTC.